This T cell receptor beta chain was identified in a study of cytomegalovirus exposure and HLA in healthy donors. Overall study: There were about 86 million unique TCRs (from HLA-typed donors) in an early data release.

Study findings and constraints: Common viral pathogens were later found to be apparently linked to several of the most significant clusters.

The PCR employed 60 Vbeta primers together with 13 Jbeta primers. The repertoire was sequenced with immunoSEQ multiplex PCR; TCRdb's copy has only in-frame clones and lacks some. In the table there are 70,000 to 95,000 clones, about three fifths of which are singletons. Regarding this clone: Its matching antigen is unknown.

It was healthy bone marrow donors who served as donors. Germline V gene sequence: CDR1 MNHNS, CDR2 SASEGT. The CDR3 is 14 residues long. The clonotype was recovered from a woman aged 25 to 39 in good health and CMV-seropositive. V gene TRBV6-1 combines with J gene TRBJ2-5, with D unclear. With the DNA end fitting TRBJ2-7 better, the J assignment may be wrong. Source material: PBMCs. CDR3 protein: CASTPISASYEQYF. CDR3 bases: TGTGCCAGCACCCCCATTTCAGCGTCCTACGAGCAGTACTTC.